This is a list of T cell receptor beta chains from one sample in a study of read filtering for tumor transcriptome and immune sequencing. TCRdb re-called the reads through MiXCR, storing one row per CDR3 protein. The profile covers 85,000 or so distinct CDR3 sequences, with roughly an eighth appearing a single time and 14% to 15% taken by the ten largest. The sequenced sample was a population of CD138-negative cells sorted from bone marrow. The receptors come from a donor aged 40 or over with multiple myeloma. Both conserved end residues are part of each CDR3. The order of the fields is V gene, J gene, D gene, clone size, CDR3 DNA, CDR3 protein. The D gene is left open where the match is weak. Size is omitted from some rows. Given values are once, few, many or a class for expanded clones.

v_gene: TRBV5-1
j_gene: TRBJ2-7
d_gene: .
abundance: few
CDR3nt: TGCGCCAGCAGCCTGGCGGGGACCTACGAGCAGTACTTC
CDR3aa: CASSLAGTYEQYF

v_gene: TRBV27
j_gene: TRBJ2-6
d_gene: TRBD1
abundance: .
CDR3nt: TGTGCCAGCAGCCCCGGGACAGGGGGTGTCTCTGGGGCCAACGTCCTGACTTTC
CDR3aa: CASSPGTGGVSGANVLTF

v_gene: TRBV29-1
j_gene: TRBJ2-1
d_gene: .
abundance: many
CDR3nt: TGCAGCGCGAGCCGCCAGCGGACCTACAATGAGCAGTTCTTC
CDR3aa: CSASRQRTYNEQFF

v_gene: TRBV28
j_gene: TRBJ1-2
d_gene: .
abundance: .
CDR3nt: TGTGCCAGTAGTCTAGAGGGAGACTATGGCTACACCTTC
CDR3aa: CASSLEGDYGYTF

v_gene: TRBV3-1
j_gene: TRBJ2-7
d_gene: .
abundance: many
CDR3nt: TGTGCCAGCAGCCACGGACTTATCTACGAGCAGTACTTC
CDR3aa: CASSHGLIYEQYF

v_gene: TRBV29-1
j_gene: TRBJ2-1
d_gene: .
abundance: many
CDR3nt: TGCACCACAGCGGGGCAGGGGGCTAATGAGCAGTTCTTC
CDR3aa: CTTAGQGANEQFF

v_gene: TRBV6-2/TRBV6-3
j_gene: TRBJ2-5
d_gene: .
abundance: many
CDR3nt: TGTGCCAGCAGTTTGCAGTTGGAGACCCAGTACTTC
CDR3aa: CASSLQLETQYF

v_gene: TRBV11-2
j_gene: TRBJ2-3
d_gene: .
abundance: .
CDR3nt: TGTGCCAGCAGCTTAGATGGCACTAACTTTTGGGCAGATACGCAGTATTTT
CDR3aa: CASSLDGTNFWADTQYF

v_gene: TRBV11-1
j_gene: TRBJ2-7
d_gene: .
abundance: .
CDR3nt: TGTGCCAGCAGCCCCCCGGTTCGATACGAGCAGTACTTC
CDR3aa: CASSPPVRYEQYF

v_gene: TRBV5-1
j_gene: TRBJ2-5
d_gene: TRBD1
abundance: many
CDR3nt: TGCGCCAGCAGCTTAGGGACAGGGGAGGAGACCCAGTACTTC
CDR3aa: CASSLGTGEETQYF

v_gene: TRBV24-1
j_gene: TRBJ2-3
d_gene: .
abundance: many
CDR3nt: TGTGCCACCAGTGATGCCCCGACGGATACGCAGTATTTT
CDR3aa: CATSDAPTDTQYF

v_gene: TRBV6-5
j_gene: TRBJ2-3
d_gene: TRBD2
abundance: many
CDR3nt: TGTGCCAGCAGTTACGCGGGAGGGCCAAGGGATACGCAGTATTTT
CDR3aa: CASSYAGGPRDTQYF

v_gene: TRBV6-2/TRBV6-3
j_gene: TRBJ1-3
d_gene: .
abundance: .
CDR3nt: TGTGCCAGCAGTTACGAAGGGGGATCTGGAAACACCATATATTTT
CDR3aa: CASSYEGGSGNTIYF

v_gene: TRBV6-2/TRBV6-3
j_gene: TRBJ2-2
d_gene: .
abundance: many
CDR3nt: TGTGCCAGCAGTTTCTTCGGGGTCGGGGAGCTGTTTTTT
CDR3aa: CASSFFGVGELFF

v_gene: TRBV9
j_gene: TRBJ2-1
d_gene: .
abundance: .
CDR3nt: TGTGCCAGCAGCGTAGTTACTCGCTACAATGAGCAGTTCTTC
CDR3aa: CASSVVTRYNEQFF

v_gene: TRBV10-3
j_gene: TRBJ2-5
d_gene: .
abundance: few
CDR3nt: TGTGCCATCAGTGACCTTGGAGGGGGTCAAGAGACCCAGTACTTC
CDR3aa: CAISDLGGGQETQYF

v_gene: TRBV7-7
j_gene: TRBJ2-1
d_gene: TRBD1
abundance: .
CDR3nt: TGTGCTAGCGGCCCCGACAGGGGAAATGAGCAGTTCTTC
CDR3aa: CASGPDRGNEQFF

v_gene: TRBV28
j_gene: TRBJ2-1
d_gene: TRBD2
abundance: medium-sized
CDR3nt: TGTGCCAGCAGTACCCTTGGGGCTAGCGGGAGTGAGCAGTTCTTC
CDR3aa: CASSTLGASGSEQFF

v_gene: TRBV9
j_gene: TRBJ2-3
d_gene: TRBD1
abundance: few
CDR3nt: TGTGCCAGCAGCGCCGGGACAGCCACAGATACGCAGTATTTT
CDR3aa: CASSAGTATDTQYF

v_gene: TRBV5-1
j_gene: TRBJ1-4
d_gene: TRBD1
abundance: many
CDR3nt: TGCGCCAGCAGCTCCGAACCGGGACAGGGGGGTGAAAAACTGTTTTTT
CDR3aa: CASSSEPGQGGEKLFF

v_gene: TRBV10-3
j_gene: TRBJ2-4
d_gene: TRBD2
abundance: many
CDR3nt: TGTGCCATCAGTCCGGGACTAGCGTCAAACATTCAGTACTTC
CDR3aa: CAISPGLASNIQYF

v_gene: TRBV2
j_gene: TRBJ2-1
d_gene: .
abundance: many
CDR3nt: TGTGCCAGCAACCGGGAGCCCTACAATGAGCAGTTCTTC
CDR3aa: CASNREPYNEQFF

v_gene: TRBV24-1
j_gene: TRBJ1-2
d_gene: TRBD1
abundance: many
CDR3nt: TGTGCCACCAGTGATCCCGGGACAGGGATATCAGGAGGCTACACCTTC
CDR3aa: CATSDPGTGISGGYTF

v_gene: TRBV12-3/TRBV12-4
j_gene: TRBJ1-5
d_gene: TRBD1
abundance: .
CDR3nt: TGTGCCAGCAGCCGCAGACAGGGGTCGGGGCAGCCCCAGCATTTT
CDR3aa: CASSRRQGSGQPQHF

v_gene: TRBV28
j_gene: TRBJ2-3
d_gene: .
abundance: many
CDR3nt: TGTGCCAGCAGTTTACCCCCCAGGAGGAGGCGAGACGGCACAGATACGCAGTATTTT
CDR3aa: CASSLPPRRRRDGTDTQYF

v_gene: TRBV29-1
j_gene: TRBJ1-1
d_gene: TRBD1
abundance: few
CDR3nt: TGCAGCACTCCCAGGGGGGAGGGAACTGAAGCTTTCTTT
CDR3aa: CSTPRGEGTEAFF

v_gene: TRBV5-4
j_gene: TRBJ2-1
d_gene: TRBD2
abundance: many
CDR3nt: TGTGCCAGCAGCTTAAAGAGCGGGAGGTTCGATGAGCAGTTCTTC
CDR3aa: CASSLKSGRFDEQFF

v_gene: TRBV5-1
j_gene: TRBJ2-7
d_gene: TRBD2
abundance: many
CDR3nt: TGTGCCAGCAGCCCCGGGACTAGCGGGGTGAGCTCCTACGAGCAGTACTTC
CDR3aa: CASSPGTSGVSSYEQYF

v_gene: TRBV5-1
j_gene: TRBJ2-1
d_gene: .
abundance: many
CDR3nt: TGCGCCAGCAGCTTGGCCGAGGGAGGGGGCCACAATGAGCAGTTCTTC
CDR3aa: CASSLAEGGGHNEQFF

v_gene: TRBV12-3/TRBV12-4
j_gene: TRBJ2-1
d_gene: .
abundance: many
CDR3nt: TGTGCCAGCACCCGGACCCGGGGGCCCAATGAGCAGTTCTTC
CDR3aa: CASTRTRGPNEQFF

v_gene: TRBV2
j_gene: TRBJ2-3
d_gene: .
abundance: many
CDR3nt: TGTGCCAGCAGTGCGCAGGGGAGGACAGATACGCAGTATTTT
CDR3aa: CASSAQGRTDTQYF

v_gene: TRBV7-4
j_gene: TRBJ2-1
d_gene: TRBD2
abundance: .
CDR3nt: TGTGCCAGCAGCTCTGAAGCGGGAGAGCAGTTCTTC
CDR3aa: CASSSEAGEQFF